Listed below are T cell receptor beta chains from one sample, sequenced in a study of shared clonotypes between healthy human individuals. The method was immunoSEQ multiplex PCR; TCRdb's version includes in-frame clones alone and lacks a portion of them. In the table there are about 490,000 clones, roughly 80% of which are singletons. Sequencing was done on a sample of PBMCs. These TCRs come from a middle-aged woman in good health. Some clones in this sample may be carry-over from other donors' samples. Both conserved end residues are part of each CDR3. D genes are given only for firm matches. Part of the rows lack a size; the others show once, few, many or a class for expanded clones.

NA,TRBV6-6,TRBJ1-2,NA,CASSPRMPYGYTF,TGTGCCAGCAGCCCGAGGATGCCGTATGGCTACACCTTC
NA,TRBV5-1,TRBJ1-2,NA,CASSLGGLPNYGYTF,TGCGCCAGCAGCTTGGGTGGGCTTCCTAACTATGGCTACACCTTC
few,TRBV11-1,TRBJ2-1,TRBD2,CASSPSGGLHYNEQFF,TGTGCCAGCAGCCCCTCGGGGGGTCTACACTACAATGAGCAGTTCTTC
NA,TRBV7-8,TRBJ2-5,TRBD2,CASCTSGRETQYF,TGTGCCAGCTGTACTAGCGGGAGAGAGACCCAGTACTTC
NA,TRBV6-1,TRBJ2-3,NA,CASSETPSTDTQYF,TGTGCCAGCAGTGAAACACCGAGCACAGATACGCAGTATTTT
NA,TRBV7-9,TRBJ1-1,NA,CASSPVTGFAEAFF,TGTGCCAGCAGCCCGGTGACAGGCTTCGCTGAAGCTTTCTTT
NA,TRBV6-1,TRBJ2-1,NA,CASSDNAGSRDEQFF,TGTGCCAGCAGTGACAATGCGGGTAGCAGGGATGAGCAGTTCTTC
once,TRBV5-1,TRBJ1-1,NA,CASSPTTGNTEAFF,TGCGCCAGCAGCCCAACCACAGGGAACACTGAAGCTTTCTTT
once,TRBV11-2,TRBJ2-3,TRBD2,CASSFRGREEDTDTQYF,TGTGCCAGCAGCTTTCGCGGTCGGGAGGAAGACACAGATACGCAGTATTTT
NA,TRBV30,TRBJ2-7,NA,CASRDSSYEQYF,TGTGCCTCCCGCGACAGTTCCTACGAGCAGTACTTC
NA,TRBV4-3,TRBJ2-7,TRBD2,CASSQGRLAGADEQYF,TGCGCCAGCAGCCAAGGCAGACTAGCGGGAGCGGATGAGCAGTACTTC
NA,TRBV5-4,TRBJ1-5,NA,CASTSSRVTSNQPQHF,TGTGCCAGCACCTCTTCCAGGGTCACTAGCAATCAGCCCCAGCATTTT
NA,TRBV10-1,TRBJ2-3,TRBD1,CASSESPGQGQDTQYF,TGCGCCAGCAGTGAGTCGCCAGGACAGGGGCAGGATACGCAGTATTTT
once,TRBV28,TRBJ2-7,TRBD1,CASRGTGTYEQYF,TGTGCCAGCAGGGGGACAGGGACCTACGAGCAGTACTTC
NA,TRBV27,TRBJ2-1,NA,CASSSSIAVSSYNEQFF,TGTGCCAGCAGTTCCTCCATAGCGGTTAGCTCCTACAATGAGCAGTTCTTC
NA,TRBV7-2,TRBJ2-7,NA,CASSLAGSREQYF,TGTGCCAGCAGCTTAGCCGGGTCTCGGGAGCAGTACTTC
NA,TRBV11-1,TRBJ2-3,NA,CASSRNRVSDTQYF,TGTGCCAGCAGCAGGAACAGGGTTTCAGATACGCAGTATTTT
NA,TRBV18,TRBJ2-1,TRBD2,CASSPEAGGAPVGNEQFF,TGTGCCAGCTCACCCGAAGCGGGAGGAGCGCCGGTTGGCAATGAGCAGTTCTTC
NA,TRBV18,TRBJ2-5,TRBD1,CASSPRTGETQYF,TGTGCCAGCTCACCTCGGACAGGAGAGACCCAGTACTTC
few,TRBV9,TRBJ1-2,TRBD1,CASSAGAKMTGHLSGYTF,TGTGCCAGCAGCGCCGGTGCGAAGATGACAGGGCATCTATCTGGCTACACCTTC
NA,TRBV7-2,TRBJ1-4,TRBD1,CASSPRQGGNEKLFF,TGTGCCAGCAGCCCACGACAGGGTGGTAATGAAAAACTGTTTTTT
NA,TRBV7-3,TRBJ2-3,NA,CASSLGILADTQYF,TGTGCCAGCAGCTTGGGGATTTTGGCAGATACGCAGTATTTT
many,TRBV28,TRBJ1-2,TRBD1,CASSLSTYRGSGYTF,TGTGCCAGCAGTTTATCAACCTACAGGGGAAGTGGCTACACCTTC
NA,TRBV29-1,TRBJ1-1,NA,CSVEDRYSKAAFF,TGCAGCGTTGAAGATAGGTATAGTAAGGCAGCTTTCTTT
NA,TRBV7-9,TRBJ2-5,TRBD2,CASSSRTSGIQETQYF,TGTGCCAGCAGCTCCAGGACTAGCGGTATACAAGAGACCCAGTACTTC
NA,TRBV2,TRBJ1-4,TRBD1,CASSPTGRPTNEKLFF,TGTGCCAGCAGTCCGACAGGGAGACCAACTAATGAAAAACTGTTTTTT
NA,TRBV7-6,TRBJ2-5,TRBD2,CASSFGTSGRADRETQYF,TGTGCCAGCAGCTTCGGGACTAGCGGGAGGGCCGATAGGGAGACCCAGTACTTC
NA,TRBV6-4,TRBJ1-2,NA,CASSEGVSYGYTF,TGTGCCAGCAGTGAGGGAGTCTCCTATGGCTACACCTTC
NA,TRBV28,TRBJ1-2,TRBD1,CASRDPGQGTVGYTF,TGTGCCAGCAGGGATCCGGGACAGGGAACGGTTGGCTACACCTTC
NA,TRBV28,TRBJ2-7,TRBD2,CASSERGSGLANNRYF,TGTGCCAGCAGCGAACGAGGGTCGGGACTAGCGAACAATCGGTACTTC
NA,TRBV5-1,TRBJ2-5,TRBD1,CASRADRGRETQYF,TGCGCCAGCAGGGCCGACAGGGGAAGAGAGACCCAGTACTTC
once,TRBV7-9,TRBJ2-5,NA,CASSLGGYQETQYF,TGTGCCAGCAGCTTAGGGGGCTACCAAGAGACCCAGTACTTC
NA,TRBV4-1,TRBJ1-4,TRBD1,CASSLTGLREKLFF,TGCGCCAGCAGCCTGACAGGGTTGCGGGAAAAACTGTTTTTT
NA,TRBV30,TRBJ2-1,NA,CAWSELADYNEQFF,TGTGCCTGGAGTGAGTTAGCAGATTACAATGAGCAGTTCTTC